Presented here are 26 T cell receptor beta chains from one specimen sequenced in a study of OX40 agonist ivuxolimab in advanced cancers. Method: immunoSEQ multiplex PCR; TCRdb's copy keeps in-frame clones and lacks some. The data contain around 79,000 clones, 88% of them singletons. The input for sequencing was CD4+ or CD8+ T cells sorted from blood, taken in a trial of the OX40 agonist ivuxolimab. The receptors here all came from an adult with an advanced solid tumor such as melanoma, head and neck, liver or kidney cancer.

The chain employs TRBV20-1 and TRBJ2-7; D unresolved. The CDR3 is 11 residues long. Germline V gives CDR1 DFQATT, CDR2 SNEGSKA (reference sequence). Between the trimmed V and J ends, which lost 6 bases and 3 bases, there was a span of 9 bases. The chain's CDR3 is CSAGDNYEQYF. The CDR3 DNA reads as TGCAGTGCCGGAGACAACTACGAGCAGTACTTC.

CDR3 in DNA: TGTGCCAGCAGCTTAGCGGGTGGGCCTCTCTATGGCTACACCTTC. Amino acid sequence: CASSLAGGPLYGYTF. The chain recombines TRBV7-2 with TRBJ1-2; D gene ambiguous. Trimming cost V 0 bases and J 4 bases, with 12 bases left between them. The CDR3 consists of 15 residues. CDR1 is SGHTA and CDR2 is FQGNSA in the germline V gene.

The genes are TRBV9 and TRBJ1-5, with D maybe TRBD1 (6 bases). This CDR3 has 14 residues. V dropped 5 bases and J dropped 3 bases, with 12 bases sitting between them. Germline assignment: CDR1 SGDLS and CDR2 YYNGEE. In nucleotides, the CDR3 is TGTGCCAGCAGTAAAGGGGGGTACAATCAGCCCCAGCATTTT. It codes for CASSKGGYNQPQHF.

The chain couples TRBV29-1 to TRBJ1-2; D is undetermined. The germline V and J ends were trimmed by 4 bases and 2 bases, with 8 bases remaining between them. The germline V gene encodes CDR1 SQVTM and CDR2 ANQGSEA. The CDR3 is made up of 12 amino acids. CDR3 protein: CSVVEQNYGYTF. CDR3 DNA: TGCAGCGTTGTGGAACAGAACTATGGCTACACCTTC.

V gene TRBV18 combines with J gene TRBJ2-7; D is undetermined. The length of the CDR3 is 16 residues. Per germline, CDR1 KGHSH and CDR2 LQKENI. V shed 6 bases and J shed 0 bases, with 18 bases lying between them. This CDR3 reads CASSLGSSTSSYEQYF. The DNA for the CDR3 is TGTGCCAGCTCGCTAGGATCGAGCACGAGCTCCTACGAGCAGTACTTC.

The chain is built from TRBV7-9 and TRBJ2-7, with D possibly matching TRBD2 (6 bases). CDR1 and CDR2 from the germline V gene are SEHNR and FQNEAQ (reference sequence). The CDR3 runs 13 residues. V was clipped by 7 bases and J by 7 bases, with 17 bases between them. Here the CDR3 reads CASIRPPLAEQYF. For the CDR3, the DNA is TGTGCCAGCATCCGCCCCCCTCTAGCGGAGCAGTACTTC.

The rearrangement joins TRBV27 to TRBJ2-5; 12 bases are a match to TRBD2. V lost 1 base and J lost 2; bases outside the gene matches: 2. The CDR3 is 16 amino acids. Germline values: CDR1 MNHEY, CDR2 SMNVEV (reference sequence). Here the CDR3 DNA reads TGTGCCAGCAGTTTATTTGGACTAGCGGGACAAGAGACCCAGTACTTC. It translates to CASSLFGLAGQETQYF.

The rearrangement uses TRBV7-2 and TRBJ2-3, with 10 nucleotides matching TRBD1. This CDR3 has 18 amino acids. J lost 3 bases, V lost 4 bases, and 13 bases had no gene match. Germline lookup yields CDR1 SGHTA and CDR2 FQGNSA. The CDR3 sequence is CASSSTPRQGAKTDTQYF. The CDR3 DNA follows: TGTGCCAGCAGCTCGACTCCACGACAGGGGGCTAAAACAGATACGCAGTATTTT.

The genes are TRBV6-1 and TRBJ2-4, with a possible D match to TRBD1 (5 bases). V was cut by 2 bases and J by 2 bases, with 10 bases left in between. CDR3 length: 15 residues. Per germline, CDR1 MNHNS and CDR2 SASEGT. CDR3 DNA: TGTGCCAGCAGTGAAATTGGGGCAACCAAAAACATTCAGTACTTC. Translating it yields CASSEIGATKNIQYF.

The chain joins TRBV27 to TRBJ2-3; TRBD1 agrees at 11 bases. This CDR3 comprises 17 residues. Germline V CDR1 and CDR2: MNHEY, SMNVEV (reference sequence). V shed 5 bases, J shed 4 bases, and the junction held 11 bases outside the gene matches. Written as DNA, the CDR3 is TGTGCCAGCAGTGCCCTTGGGCCGGGACAGGGGGCAGATACGCAGTATTTT. The encoded protein is CASSALGPGQGADTQYF.

This chain connects TRBV7-3 to TRBJ2-1; D is unclear. This CDR3 is 12 amino acids long. Germline CDR1 and CDR2: SGHTA and FQGTGA. V lost 5 bases and J 9 bases, leaving 11 bases between the germline ends. The CDR3 protein is CASSPTAGEQFF. CDR3 bases: TGTGCCAGCAGCCCGACCGCCGGTGAGCAGTTCTTC.

The chain recombines TRBV10-3 with TRBJ1-1; the match to TRBD1 covers 7 bases. The CDR3 spans 14 residues. With V trimmed by 10 bases and J by 3 bases, 11 bases remained unmatched. Germline CDR1 ENHRY, CDR2 SYGVKD. CDR3 sequence (DNA): TGTGCCACCCATGAAAGGGGGCAGGACACTGAAGCTTTCTTT. Amino acid sequence: CATHERGQDTEAFF.

J is TRBJ1-2 and V is TRBV5-1, with D possibly TRBD1 on 6 matching bases. Germline V gene data show CDR1 as SGHRS and CDR2 as YFSETQ. This CDR3 contains 14 residues. V was cut by 4 bases and J by 6 bases, with 16 bases left in between. In DNA, the CDR3 is TGCGCCAGCAGCGCCGGGACAACTATAAATGGCTACACCTTC. Translating gives CASSAGTTINGYTF.

This chain connects TRBV2 to TRBJ2-6; no firm D call. The CDR3 is 15 amino acids. CDR1 is SNHLY and CDR2 is FYNNEI in the germline V gene. V was pared by 4 bases and J by 2 bases, with 9 bases between. CDR3 sequence: CASSGEGTGANVLTF. CDR3 bases: TGTGCCAGCAGTGGTGAAGGTACTGGGGCCAACGTCCTGACTTTC.

The rearrangement uses TRBV5-1 and TRBJ2-3; tentative D call: TRBD1 (6 bases). The V end was cut by 1 base, the J end by 4 bases, with 13 bases between. CDR3 length equals 15 residues. Germline CDR1 is SGHRS and CDR2 is YFSETQ. CDR3 sequence: CASSLPGDVADTQYF. As DNA, the CDR3 is TGCGCCAGCAGCTTGCCAGGGGATGTAGCAGATACGCAGTATTTT.

This clone occurred once. This chain uses TRBV6-5 with TRBJ2-1, with TRBD1 matching 10 bases. Germline-derived CDR1 and CDR2 are MNHEY and SVGAGI. V lost 7 bases and J lost 8; bases outside the gene matches: 8. The CDR3 length is 14 residues. The CDR3 nucleotides are TGTGCCAGCACACCGACAGGGGGCGGCGATGAGCAGTTCTTC. This translates into CASTPTGGGDEQFF.

The chain joins TRBV14 to TRBJ1-1, with D tentatively TRBD1 (5 bases). Germline values: CDR1 SGHDN, CDR2 FVKESK. Between the trimmed V and J ends, which lost 9 bases and 0 bases, there was a span of 8 bases. CDR3 length equals 12 residues. The CDR3 reads CARGRVNTEAFF. The CDR3 DNA is TGTGCCAGGGGGCGGGTGAACACTGAAGCTTTCTTT. The full variable domain, completed using reference TRBV14 and TRBJ1-1, is EAGVTQFPSHSVIEKGQTVTLRCDPISGHDNLYWYRRVMGKEIKFLLHFVKESKQDESGMPNNRFLAERTGGTYSTLKVQPAELEDSGVYFCARGRVNTEAFFGQGTRLTVV.

The rearrangement joins TRBV19 to TRBJ1-6, with 7 bases that match TRBD1. With 1 base clipped from V and 10 bases from J, the junction kept 4 bases outside the gene matches. From germline, CDR1 is LNHDA and CDR2 SQIVND (reference sequence). CDR3 size: 14 residues. The CDR3 protein is CASSIGQGRSPLHF. The CDR3 nucleotides read TGTGCCAGTAGTATAGGACAGGGCCGGTCACCCCTCCACTTT.

V usage is TRBV27 and J usage is TRBJ2-7; 9 bases agree with TRBD2. In germline, CDR1 is MNHEY, CDR2 SMNVEV (reference sequence). Germline trimming cut 3 bases from V and 7 bases from J; bases unmatched to any gene: 7. This CDR3 is 14 amino acids long. In DNA form, the CDR3 reads TGTGCCAGCAGTTTCCAGCGGGGGGTGGGAGAGCAGTACTTC. This gives the protein CASSFQRGVGEQYF.

The J gene is TRBJ1-2, the V gene TRBV19; 8 nucleotides agree with TRBD1. Germline CDR1 LNHDA, CDR2 SQIVND (reference sequence). The CDR3 length is 14 residues. Germline trimming cut 8 bases from V and 5 bases from J; bases unmatched to any gene: 10. The DNA for the CDR3 is TGTGCCAGTCATCGACAGGGGCGGGCATATGGCTACACCTTC. Its translation: CASHRQGRAYGYTF.

J is TRBJ2-1 and V is TRBV7-2, with TRBD2 identical over 10 bases. Germline values: CDR1 SGHTA, CDR2 FQGNSA. After removal of 6 bases from V and 0 bases from J, the junction contained 2 bases not matched to a gene. CDR3 length equals 15 residues. The DNA for the CDR3 is TGTGCCAGCAGGCCTAGCGGGAGCTCCTACAATGAGCAGTTCTTC. It translates to CASRPSGSSYNEQFF.

The chain has TRBV28 and TRBJ2-2, with TRBD2 identical over 14 bases. The germline V gene has CDR1 MDHEN and CDR2 SYDVKM. The CDR3 covers 15 residues. V was clipped by 7 bases and J by 7 bases; unmatched bases: 5. This chain's CDR3 is CASIGTSGSIGELFF. DNA for the CDR3: TGTGCCAGCATTGGGACTAGCGGGAGTATCGGGGAGCTGTTTTTT.

The gene calls are TRBV10-3 and TRBJ2-3; D is uncertain. Germline values: CDR1 ENHRY, CDR2 SYGVKD. Trimming stripped 4 bases from V and 5 bases from J, with 10 bases between. The length of the CDR3 is 13 residues. In DNA form, the CDR3 reads TGTGCCATCAGTGTTAGGGATCGAGATACGCAGTATTTT. This translates into CAISVRDRDTQYF.

The V and J genes are TRBV2 and TRBJ1-2, with D perhaps matching TRBD1 (6 bases). CDR1 SNHLY and CDR2 FYNNEI come from the germline V gene. The CDR3 is 14 residues long. Trimming took 8 bases from V and 3 from J, leaving 16 bases between them. This CDR3 reads CASGIDRTDYGYTF. The CDR3 coding sequence is TGTGCCAGCGGGATCGACAGGACTGACTATGGCTACACCTTC.

This clone was seen only a few times. The chain combines TRBV5-8 with TRBJ2-3; D tentatively fits TRBD1 or TRBD2 (5 bases each). The germline gives CDR1 SGHTS, CDR2 YDEGEE. CDR3 length: 14 residues. Between the trimmed V and J ends, which lost 3 bases and 4 bases, there was a span of 12 bases. This CDR3 reads CASSSRVGADTQYF. In DNA form, the CDR3 reads TGTGCCAGCAGCTCGAGGGTAGGGGCAGATACGCAGTATTTT.

This clone rates as medium-sized. This chain uses TRBV6-1 with TRBJ2-1; 7 nucleotides agree with TRBD2. The V segment lost 8 bases and the J segment 8 bases; nucleotides outside the gene matches: 9. Germline CDR1 and CDR2: MNHNS and SASEGT. The length of the CDR3 is 13 residues. The CDR3 nucleotides are TGTGCCAGCCTCAGCGGGGCCCGGCATGAGCAGTTCTTC. Amino acid sequence: CASLSGARHEQFF.